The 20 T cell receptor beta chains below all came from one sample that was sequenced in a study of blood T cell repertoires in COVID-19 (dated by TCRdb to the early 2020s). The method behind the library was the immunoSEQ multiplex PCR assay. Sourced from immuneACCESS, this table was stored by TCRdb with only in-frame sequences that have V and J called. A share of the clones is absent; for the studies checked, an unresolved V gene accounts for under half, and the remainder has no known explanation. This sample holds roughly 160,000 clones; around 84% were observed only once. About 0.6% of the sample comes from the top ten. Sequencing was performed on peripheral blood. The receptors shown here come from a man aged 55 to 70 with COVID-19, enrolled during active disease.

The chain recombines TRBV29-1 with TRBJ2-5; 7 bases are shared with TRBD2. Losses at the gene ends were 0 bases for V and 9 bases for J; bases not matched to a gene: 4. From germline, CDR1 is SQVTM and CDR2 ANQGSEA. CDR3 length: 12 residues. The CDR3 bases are TGCAGCGTTGAAGATGGGGGAGGGGCCCAGTACTTC. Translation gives CSVEDGGGAQYF. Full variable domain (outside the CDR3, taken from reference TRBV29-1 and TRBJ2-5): SAVISQKPSRDICQRGTSLTIQCQVDSQVTMMFWYRQQPGQSLTLIATANQGSEATYESGFVIDKFPISRPNLTFSTLTVSNMSPEDSSIYLCSVEDGGGAQYFGPGTRLLVL.

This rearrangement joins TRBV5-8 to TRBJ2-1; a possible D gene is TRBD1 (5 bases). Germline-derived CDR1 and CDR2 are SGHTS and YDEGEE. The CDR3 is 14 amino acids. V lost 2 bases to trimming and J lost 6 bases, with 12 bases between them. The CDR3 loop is CASSFGIRGNEQFF. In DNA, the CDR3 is TGTGCCAGCAGCTTTGGGATTAGGGGCAATGAGCAGTTCTTC.

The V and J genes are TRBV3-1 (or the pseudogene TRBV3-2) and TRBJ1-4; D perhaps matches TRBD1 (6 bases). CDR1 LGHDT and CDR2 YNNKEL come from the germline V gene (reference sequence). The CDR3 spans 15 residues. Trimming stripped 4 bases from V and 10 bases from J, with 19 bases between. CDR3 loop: CASSPQGGPDGKLFF. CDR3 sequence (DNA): TGTGCCAGCAGCCCTCAAGGGGGACCTGATGGAAAACTGTTTTTT.

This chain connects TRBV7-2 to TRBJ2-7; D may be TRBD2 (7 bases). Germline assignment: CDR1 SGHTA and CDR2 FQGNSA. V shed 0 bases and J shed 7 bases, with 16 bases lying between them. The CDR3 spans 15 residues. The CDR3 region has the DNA TGTGCCAGCAGCTTAGCGGGGGGGCCGACGAAGGAGCAGTACTTC. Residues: CASSLAGGPTKEQYF.

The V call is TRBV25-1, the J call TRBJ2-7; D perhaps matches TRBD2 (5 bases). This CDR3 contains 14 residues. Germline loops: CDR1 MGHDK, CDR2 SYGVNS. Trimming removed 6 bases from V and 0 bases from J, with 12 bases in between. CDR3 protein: CASSSAGHSYEQYF. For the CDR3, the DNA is TGTGCCAGCAGCTCGGCGGGCCACTCCTACGAGCAGTACTTC.

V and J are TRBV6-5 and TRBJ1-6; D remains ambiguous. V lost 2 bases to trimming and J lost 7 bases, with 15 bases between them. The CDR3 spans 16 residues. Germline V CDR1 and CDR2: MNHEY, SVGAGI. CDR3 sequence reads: CASSYLYSGSNSPLHF. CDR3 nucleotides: TGTGCCAGCAGTTACCTTTATTCCGGGAGCAATTCACCCCTCCACTTT.

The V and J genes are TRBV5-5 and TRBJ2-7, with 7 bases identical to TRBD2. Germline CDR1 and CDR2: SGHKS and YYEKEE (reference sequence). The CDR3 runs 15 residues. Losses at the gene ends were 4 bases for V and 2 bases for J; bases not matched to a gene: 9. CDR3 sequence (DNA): TGTGCCAGCAGCCAAAGTGCTAGCGGAGCCTACGAGCAGTACTTC. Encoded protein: CASSQSASGAYEQYF. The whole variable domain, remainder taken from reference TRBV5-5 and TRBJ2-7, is DAGVTQSPTHLIKTRGQQVTLRCSPISGHKSVSWYQQVLGQGPQFIFQYYEKEERGRGNFPDRFSARQFPNYSSELNVNALLLGDSALYLCASSQSASGAYEQYFGPGTRLTVT.

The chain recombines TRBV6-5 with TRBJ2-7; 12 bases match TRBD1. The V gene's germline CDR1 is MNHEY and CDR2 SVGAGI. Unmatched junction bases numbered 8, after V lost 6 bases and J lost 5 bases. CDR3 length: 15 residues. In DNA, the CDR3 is TGTGCCAGCAGACCTGGCGGGACAGGGGGCCACGAGCAGTACTTC. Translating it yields CASRPGGTGGHEQYF.

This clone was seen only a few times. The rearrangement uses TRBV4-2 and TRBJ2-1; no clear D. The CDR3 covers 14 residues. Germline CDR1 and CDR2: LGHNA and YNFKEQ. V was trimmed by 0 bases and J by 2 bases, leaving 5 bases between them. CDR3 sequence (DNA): TGTGCCAGCAGCCAAGATCTTGCCTACAATGAGCAGTTCTTC. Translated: CASSQDLAYNEQFF.

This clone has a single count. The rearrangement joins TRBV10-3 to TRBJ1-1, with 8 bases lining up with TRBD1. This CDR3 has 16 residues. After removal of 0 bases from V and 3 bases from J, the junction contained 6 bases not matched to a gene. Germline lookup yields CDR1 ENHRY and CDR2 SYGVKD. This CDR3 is CAISESMGTGDTEAFF. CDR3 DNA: TGTGCCATCAGTGAGTCGATGGGGACAGGAGACACTGAAGCTTTCTTT.

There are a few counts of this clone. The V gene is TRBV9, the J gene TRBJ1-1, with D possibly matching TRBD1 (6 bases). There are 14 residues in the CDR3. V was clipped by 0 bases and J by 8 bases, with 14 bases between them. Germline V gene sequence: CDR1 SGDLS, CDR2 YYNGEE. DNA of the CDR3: TGTGCCAGCAGCGTAGACCCAGGGGCACGCGAAGCTTTCTTT. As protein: CASSVDPGAREAFF.

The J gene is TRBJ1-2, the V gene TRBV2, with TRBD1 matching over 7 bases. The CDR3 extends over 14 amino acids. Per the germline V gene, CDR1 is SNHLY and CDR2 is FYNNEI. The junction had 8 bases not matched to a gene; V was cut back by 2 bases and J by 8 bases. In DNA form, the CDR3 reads TGTGCCAGCAGTGAATTGGGGACAGCTGGAGGCTACACCTTC. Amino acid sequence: CASSELGTAGGYTF.

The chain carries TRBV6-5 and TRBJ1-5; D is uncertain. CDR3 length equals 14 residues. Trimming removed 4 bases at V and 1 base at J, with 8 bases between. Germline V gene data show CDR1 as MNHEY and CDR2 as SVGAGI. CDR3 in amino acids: CASSFRGSNQPQHF. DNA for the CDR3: TGTGCCAGCAGTTTCCGGGGAAGCAATCAGCCCCAGCATTTT.

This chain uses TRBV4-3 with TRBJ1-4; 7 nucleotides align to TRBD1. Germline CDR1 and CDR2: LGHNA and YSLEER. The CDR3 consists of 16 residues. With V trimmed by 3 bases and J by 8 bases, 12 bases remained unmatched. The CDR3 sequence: CASSHHSTGSGEKLFF. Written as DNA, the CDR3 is TGCGCCAGCAGCCACCACTCGACAGGGTCAGGAGAAAAACTGTTTTTT.

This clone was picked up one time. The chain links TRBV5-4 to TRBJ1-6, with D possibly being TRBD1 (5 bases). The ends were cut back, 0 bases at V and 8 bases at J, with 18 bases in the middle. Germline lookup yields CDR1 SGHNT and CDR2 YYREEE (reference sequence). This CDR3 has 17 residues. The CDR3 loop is CASSLAPWAGVDSPLHF. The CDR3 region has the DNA TGTGCCAGCAGCTTGGCCCCCTGGGCGGGGGTGGATTCACCCCTCCACTTT.

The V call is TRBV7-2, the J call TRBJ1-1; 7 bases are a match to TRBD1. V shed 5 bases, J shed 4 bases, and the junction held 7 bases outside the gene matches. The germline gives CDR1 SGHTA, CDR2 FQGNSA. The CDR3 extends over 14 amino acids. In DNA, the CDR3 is TGTGCCAGCAGCGCGACAGGGTCGGGCACTGAAGCTTTCTTT. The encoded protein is CASSATGSGTEAFF.

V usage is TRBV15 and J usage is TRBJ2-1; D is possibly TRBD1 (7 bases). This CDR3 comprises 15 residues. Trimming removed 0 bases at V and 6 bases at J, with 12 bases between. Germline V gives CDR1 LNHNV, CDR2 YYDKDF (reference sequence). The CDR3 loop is CATSRDWQGGNEQFF. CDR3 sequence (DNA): TGTGCCACCAGCAGAGATTGGCAGGGGGGCAATGAGCAGTTCTTC.

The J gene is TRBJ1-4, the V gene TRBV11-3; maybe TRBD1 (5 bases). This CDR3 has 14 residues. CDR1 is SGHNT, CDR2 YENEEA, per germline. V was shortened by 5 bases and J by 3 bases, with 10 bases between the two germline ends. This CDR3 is CASSRQGSNEKLFF. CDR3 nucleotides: TGTGCCAGCAGCCGGCAGGGTTCTAATGAAAAACTGTTTTTT.

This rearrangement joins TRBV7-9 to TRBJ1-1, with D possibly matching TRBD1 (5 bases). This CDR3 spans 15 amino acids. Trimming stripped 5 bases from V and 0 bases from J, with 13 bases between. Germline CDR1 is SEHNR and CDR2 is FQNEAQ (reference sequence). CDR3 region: CASSPAGVMNTEAFF. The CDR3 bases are TGTGCCAGCAGCCCGGCGGGGGTTATGAACACTGAAGCTTTCTTT.

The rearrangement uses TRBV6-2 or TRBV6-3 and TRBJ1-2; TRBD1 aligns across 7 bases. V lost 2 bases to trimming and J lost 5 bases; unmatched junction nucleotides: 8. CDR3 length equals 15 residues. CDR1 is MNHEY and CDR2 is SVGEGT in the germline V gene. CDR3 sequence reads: CASSYPGTAEYGYTF. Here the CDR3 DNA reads TGTGCCAGCAGTTACCCAGGGACAGCCGAATATGGCTACACCTTC.